This is a list of T cell receptor beta chains from one sample in a study of blood T cell repertoires in COVID-19. Generated by immunoSEQ multiplex PCR, the TCRdb table keeps only in-frame clones and is missing some. The table lists approximately 330,000 clones, approximately 86% of them singletons. The material sequenced was PBMCs or T cells enriched from blood (not recorded which). The receptors were gathered from a woman in her thirties or forties with acute COVID-19. Each CDR3 is given with its conserved first and last residue. A D gene is named only where the DNA matches it firmly. Part of the rows lack a size; the others show once, few, many or a class for expanded clones.

clone_size j_call d_call v_call cdr3_aa cdr3_nt
. TRBJ1-5 . TRBV19 CASRRQPGGNQPQHF TGTGCCAGTAGACGGCAGCCTGGAGGCAATCAGCCCCAGCATTTT
. TRBJ2-1 TRBD2 TRBV7-3 CASSLAGGTSMFF TGTGCCAGCAGCTTAGCGGGGGGGACTAGCATGTTCTTC
. TRBJ2-1 TRBD2 TRBV3-1/TRBV3-2 CATAGGPSYNEQFF TGTGCCACCGCGGGGGGGCCCTCCTACAATGAGCAGTTCTTC
. TRBJ2-1 . TRBV19 CASSNTGLFYNEQFF TGTGCCAGTAGTAACACGGGACTCTTCTACAATGAGCAGTTCTTC
. TRBJ2-7 . TRBV7-2 CASSLFWQGYEQYF TGTGCCAGCAGCTTATTTTGGCAGGGCTACGAGCAGTACTTC
. TRBJ1-4 . TRBV14 CASSGQDHEKLFF TGTGCCAGCAGCGGGCAAGACCATGAAAAACTGTTTTTT
. TRBJ2-2 . TRBV9 CASSEGGNTGELFF TGTGCCAGCAGCGAAGGGGGAAACACCGGGGAGCTGTTTTTT
. TRBJ1-4 TRBD1 TRBV19 CASSILTGARSEKLFF TGTGCCAGTAGTATACTAACAGGGGCGAGGTCTGAAAAACTGTTTTTT
. TRBJ2-5 . TRBV21-1 CASSKWPSGQETQYF TGTGCCAGCAGCAAATGGCCCAGCGGCCAAGAGACCCAGTACTTC
. TRBJ2-7 . TRBV7-2 CASSLDRDNEQYF TGTGCCAGCAGCTTAGACCGGGACAACGAGCAGTACTTC
. TRBJ2-1 . TRBV4-3 CASSQDASGGHQFF TGCGCCAGCAGCCAAGACGCTTCAGGGGGGCATCAGTTCTTC
. TRBJ1-1 . TRBV29-1 CSVQRIQGSAEAFF TGCAGCGTTCAACGCATACAGGGATCGGCTGAAGCTTTCTTT
. TRBJ2-3 TRBD2 TRBV27 CASQPKTSGLSTDTQYF TGTGCCAGCCAACCTAAGACTAGCGGACTAAGCACAGATACGCAGTATTTT
. TRBJ1-3 . TRBV19 CASQSSGAGNTIYF TGTGCCAGTCAATCCTCCGGGGCTGGAAACACCATATATTTT
. TRBJ1-4 . TRBV7-2 CASSYTRRTNEKLFF TGTGCCAGCAGCTATACAAGGAGAACTAATGAAAAACTGTTTTTT
. TRBJ2-7 . TRBV10-2 CASSRDSFYEQYF TGCGCCAGCAGCCGGGACTCGTTTTACGAGCAGTACTTC
. TRBJ2-6 . TRBV7-2 CASSPRGGLSGANVLTF TGTGCCAGCAGCCCTCGCGGCGGGCTCTCTGGGGCCAACGTCCTGACTTTC
. TRBJ2-1 . TRBV27 CASSLRDNEQFF TGTGCCAGCAGTTTGCGGGACAATGAGCAGTTCTTC
. TRBJ2-2 . TRBV19 CASSIATNTGELFF TGTGCCAGTAGTATCGCGACGAACACCGGGGAGCTGTTTTTT
. TRBJ2-7 TRBD2 TRBV4-3 CASSQETGLAGAEQYF TGCGCCAGCAGCCAAGAGACGGGACTAGCGGGAGCCGAGCAGTACTTC
. TRBJ2-2 TRBD1 TRBV9 CASSARQGATGELFF TGTGCCAGCAGCGCGCGACAGGGCGCCACCGGGGAGCTGTTTTTT
. TRBJ1-2 TRBD1 TRBV7-9 CASSFPPDRANYGYTF TGTGCCAGCAGCTTCCCCCCCGACAGGGCCAACTATGGCTACACCTTC
few TRBJ1-1 . TRBV29-1 CSVQVNTEAFF TGCAGCGTTCAGGTGAACACTGAAGCTTTCTTT
. TRBJ2-5 . TRBV13 CASSLESGGGQETQYF TGTGCCAGCAGCTTAGAGTCAGGTGGAGGTCAAGAGACCCAGTACTTC
. TRBJ1-4 TRBD1 TRBV5-1 CASKEGTGDEKLFF TGCGCCAGCAAGGAAGGGACAGGCGATGAAAAACTGTTTTTT
once TRBJ2-5 . TRBV9 CASSPFTGGGETQYF TGTGCCAGCAGCCCTTTTACCGGGGGTGGAGAGACCCAGTACTTC
. TRBJ2-1 . TRBV7-2 CASSFPQGGSFGNEQFF TGTGCCAGCAGCTTCCCCCAAGGGGGTTCTTTCGGCAATGAGCAGTTCTTC
. TRBJ2-1 . TRBV21-1 CASSSPGLAPEVPYNEQFF TGTGCCAGCAGCTCACCGGGACTAGCTCCGGAGGTCCCCTACAATGAGCAGTTCTTC
once TRBJ1-1 . TRBV7-2 CASSYGQSRGNTEAFF TGTGCCAGCAGCTATGGCCAGTCTCGGGGTAACACTGAAGCTTTCTTT
. TRBJ2-3 . TRBV5-1 CASSLHSTDTQYF TGCGCCAGCAGCCTCCACTCTACAGATACGCAGTATTTT
few TRBJ1-2 . TRBV12-2 CASRTTVSTF TGTGCAAGTCGAACCACAGTGTCCACCTTC
. TRBJ2-3 TRBD2 TRBV28 CATRGGVQGSTDTQYF TGTGCCACCCGGGGGGGGGTACAGGGTAGCACAGATACGCAGTATTTT
. TRBJ2-1 . TRBV7-8 CASSLGAVADEQFF TGTGCCAGCAGCTTAGGGGCCGTCGCAGATGAGCAGTTCTTC
. TRBJ2-5 . TRBV19 CASSMASTRGQYF TGTGCCAGTAGTATGGCGTCTACGCGGGGCCAGTACTTC
once TRBJ2-1 TRBD2 TRBV11-2 CASSFSGSKRDNEQFF TGTGCCAGCAGCTTCAGCGGGAGTAAGCGTGACAATGAGCAGTTCTTC
. TRBJ2-7 TRBD1 TRBV2 CASIRGQGSGEQYF TGTGCCAGCATTAGGGGACAGGGATCGGGCGAGCAGTACTTC
. TRBJ1-4 TRBD1 TRBV5-1 CASSTGTGREKLFF TGCGCCAGCAGCACCGGGACAGGGCGTGAAAAACTGTTTTTT
. TRBJ1-6 . TRBV5-1 CASSASGMPNSPLHF TGCGCCAGCAGCGCGTCCGGGATGCCTAATTCACCCCTCCACTTT
. TRBJ1-2 . TRBV6-5 CASSLTDGYTF TGTGCCAGCAGTTTGACAGATGGCTACACCTTC
. TRBJ2-5 TRBD1 TRBV27 CASSPTGTGEETQYF TGTGCCAGCAGCCCCACCGGGACAGGGGAAGAGACCCAGTACTTC
once TRBJ2-3 . TRBV10-3 CATRGGKADTQYF TGTGCCACCAGGGGGGGAAAGGCAGATACGCAGTATTTT
. TRBJ2-1 . TRBV15 CATSRDLNSPNQLF TGTGCCACCAGCAGAGATCTTAATTCCCCTAATCAACTCTTC
. TRBJ2-2 TRBD2 TRBV7-2 CASSYTSGGAGELFF TGTGCCAGCAGTTATACTAGCGGGGGGGCCGGGGAGCTGTTTTTT
. TRBJ1-2 . TRBV4-1 CASSHQGYGYTF TGCGCCAGCAGCCATCAGGGATATGGCTACACCTTC
. TRBJ2-7 . TRBV7-9 CASSLDSNEQYF TGTGCCAGCAGCTTAGATTCTAACGAGCAGTACTTC
. TRBJ1-5 TRBD1 TRBV6-1 CASSERDRAWRLSQPQHF TGTGCCAGCAGTGAAAGGGACAGGGCCTGGAGATTGAGTCAGCCCCAGCATTTT